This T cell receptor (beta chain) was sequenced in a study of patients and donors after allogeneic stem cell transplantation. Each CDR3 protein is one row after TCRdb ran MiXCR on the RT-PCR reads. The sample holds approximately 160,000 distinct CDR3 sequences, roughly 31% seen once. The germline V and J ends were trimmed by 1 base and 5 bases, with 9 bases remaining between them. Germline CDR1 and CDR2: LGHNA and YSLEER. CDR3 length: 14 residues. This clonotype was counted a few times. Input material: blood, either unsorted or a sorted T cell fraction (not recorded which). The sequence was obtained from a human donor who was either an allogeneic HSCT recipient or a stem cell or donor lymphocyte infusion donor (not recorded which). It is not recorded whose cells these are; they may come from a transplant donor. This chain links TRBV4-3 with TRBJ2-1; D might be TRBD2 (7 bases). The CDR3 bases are TGCGCCAGCAGCCAAGGAGGGGGGGACAATGAGCAGTTCTTC. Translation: CASSQGGGDNEQFF.